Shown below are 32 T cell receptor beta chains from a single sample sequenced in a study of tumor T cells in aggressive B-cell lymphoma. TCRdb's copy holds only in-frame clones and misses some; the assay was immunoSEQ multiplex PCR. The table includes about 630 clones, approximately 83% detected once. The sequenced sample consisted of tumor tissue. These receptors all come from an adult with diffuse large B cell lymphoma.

DNA for the CDR3: TGTGCCAGTCACAGGGCGGCGGGGGGAACTAATGAGCAGTTCTTC. Protein product: CASHRAAGGTNEQFF. This rearrangement joins TRBV6-1 to TRBJ2-1, with TRBD2 matching 8 bases. V lost 9 bases and J lost 7; bases outside the gene matches: 14. The CDR3 runs to 15 residues. CDR1 MNHNS and CDR2 SASEGT come from the germline V gene.

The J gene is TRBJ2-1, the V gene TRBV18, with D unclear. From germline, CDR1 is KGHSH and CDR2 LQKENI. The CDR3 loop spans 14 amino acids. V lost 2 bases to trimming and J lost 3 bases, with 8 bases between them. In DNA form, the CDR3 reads TGTGCCAGCTCACCAACGGGTTTCTACAATGAGCAGTTCTTC. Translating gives CASSPTGFYNEQFF.

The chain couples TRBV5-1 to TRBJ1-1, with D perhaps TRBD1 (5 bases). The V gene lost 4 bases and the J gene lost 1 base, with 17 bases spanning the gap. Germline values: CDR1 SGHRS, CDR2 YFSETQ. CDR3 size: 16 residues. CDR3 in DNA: TGCGCCAGCAGCATCGGCTGGACATCAGGGAACACTGAAGCTTTCTTT. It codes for CASSIGWTSGNTEAFF.

In DNA, the CDR3 is TGCGCCAGCGGAGACAGGTCCCGCAATCAGCCCCAGCATTTT. It specifies CASGDRSRNQPQHF. The rearrangement joins TRBV10-2 to TRBJ1-5; D might be TRBD1 (6 bases). Germline assignment: CDR1 WSHSY and CDR2 SAAADI. Trimming removed 8 bases from V and 2 bases from J, with 13 bases in between. The CDR3 loop spans 14 amino acids.

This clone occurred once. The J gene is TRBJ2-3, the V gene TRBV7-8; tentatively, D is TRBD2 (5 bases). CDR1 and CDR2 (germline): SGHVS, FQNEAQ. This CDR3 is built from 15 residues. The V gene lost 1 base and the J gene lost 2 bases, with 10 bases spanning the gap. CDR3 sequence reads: CASSLVGLTTDTQYF. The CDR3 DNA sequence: TGTGCCAGCAGCTTAGTCGGACTTACCACAGATACGCAGTATTTT. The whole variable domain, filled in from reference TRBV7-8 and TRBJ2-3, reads GAGVSQSPRYKVAKRGQDVALRCDPISGHVSLFWYQQALGQGPEFLTYFQNEAQLDKSGLPSDRFFAERPEGSVSTLKIQRTQQEDSAVYLCASSLVGLTTDTQYFGPGTRLTVL.

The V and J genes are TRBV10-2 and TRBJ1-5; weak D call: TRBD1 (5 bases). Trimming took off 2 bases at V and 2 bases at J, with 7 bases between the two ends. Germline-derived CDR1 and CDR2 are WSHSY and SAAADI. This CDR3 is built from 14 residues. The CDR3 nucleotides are TGCGCCAGCAGTGAGGGGGCGGGCAATCAGCCCCAGCATTTT. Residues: CASSEGAGNQPQHF.

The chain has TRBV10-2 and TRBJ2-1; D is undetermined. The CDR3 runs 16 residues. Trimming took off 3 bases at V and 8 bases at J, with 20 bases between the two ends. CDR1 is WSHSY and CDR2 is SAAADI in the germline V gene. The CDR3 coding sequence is TGCGCCAGCAGTGATTCCTTAACTATCCCCAAATATGAGCAGTTCTTC. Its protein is CASSDSLTIPKYEQFF.

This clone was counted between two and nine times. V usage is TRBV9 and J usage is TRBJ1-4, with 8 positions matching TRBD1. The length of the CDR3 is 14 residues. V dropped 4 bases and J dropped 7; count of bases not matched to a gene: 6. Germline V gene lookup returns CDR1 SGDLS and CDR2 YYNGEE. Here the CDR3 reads CASSSDRVGEKLFF. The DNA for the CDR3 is TGTGCCAGCAGCTCGGACAGGGTGGGTGAAAAACTGTTTTTT. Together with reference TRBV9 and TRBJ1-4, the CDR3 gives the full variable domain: DSGVTQTPKHLITATGQRVTLRCSPRSGDLSVYWYQQSLDQGLQFLIQYYNGEERAKGNILERFSAQQFPDLHSELNLSSLELGDSALYFCASSSDRVGEKLFFGSGTQLSVL.

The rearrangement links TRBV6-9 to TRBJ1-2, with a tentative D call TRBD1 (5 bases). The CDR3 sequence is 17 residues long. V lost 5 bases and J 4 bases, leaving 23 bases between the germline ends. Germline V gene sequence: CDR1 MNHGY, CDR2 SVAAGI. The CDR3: CASSPFGTYGKTYGYTF. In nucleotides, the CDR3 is TGTGCCAGCAGTCCATTCGGGACTTACGGAAAGACCTATGGCTACACCTTC.

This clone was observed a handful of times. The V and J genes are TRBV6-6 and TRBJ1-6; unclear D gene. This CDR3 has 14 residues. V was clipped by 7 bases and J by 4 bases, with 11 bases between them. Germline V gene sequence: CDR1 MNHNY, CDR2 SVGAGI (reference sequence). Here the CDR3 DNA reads TGTGCCAGCACCCCGACTGGTTATAATTCACCCCTCCACTTT. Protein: CASTPTGYNSPLHF.

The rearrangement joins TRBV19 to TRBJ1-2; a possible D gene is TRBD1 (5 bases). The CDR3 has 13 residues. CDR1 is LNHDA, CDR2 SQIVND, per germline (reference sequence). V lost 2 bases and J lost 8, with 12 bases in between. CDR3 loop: CASSIRRGYGYTF. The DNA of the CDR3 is TGTGCCAGTAGTATACGGCGGGGGTACGGCTACACCTTC.

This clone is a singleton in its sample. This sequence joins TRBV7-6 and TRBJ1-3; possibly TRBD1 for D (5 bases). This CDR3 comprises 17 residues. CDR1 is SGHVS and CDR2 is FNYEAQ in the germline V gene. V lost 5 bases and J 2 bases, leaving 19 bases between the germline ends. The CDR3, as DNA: TGTGCCAGCAGCCCCCTCGCCCCAGGGCTAGCTGGAAACACCATATATTTT. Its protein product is CASSPLAPGLAGNTIYF.

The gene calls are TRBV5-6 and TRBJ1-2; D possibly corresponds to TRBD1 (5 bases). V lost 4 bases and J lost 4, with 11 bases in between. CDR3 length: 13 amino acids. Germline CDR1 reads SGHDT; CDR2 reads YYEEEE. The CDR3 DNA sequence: TGTGCCAGCAGCACCGGGGGAATCTATGGCTACACCTTC. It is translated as CASSTGGIYGYTF.

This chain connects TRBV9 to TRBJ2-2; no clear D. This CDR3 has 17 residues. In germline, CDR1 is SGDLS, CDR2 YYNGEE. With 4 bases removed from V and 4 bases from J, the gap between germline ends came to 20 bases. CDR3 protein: CASSPPIGAVGTGELFF. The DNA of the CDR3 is TGTGCCAGCAGCCCCCCGATTGGAGCAGTCGGCACCGGGGAGCTGTTTTTT.

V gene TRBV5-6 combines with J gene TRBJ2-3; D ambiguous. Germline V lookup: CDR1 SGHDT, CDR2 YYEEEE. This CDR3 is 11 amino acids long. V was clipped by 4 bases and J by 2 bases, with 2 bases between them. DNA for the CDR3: TGTGCCAGCAGCCTCACAGATACGCAGTATTTT. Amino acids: CASSLTDTQYF. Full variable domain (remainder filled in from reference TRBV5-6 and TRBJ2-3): DAGVTQSPTHLIKTRGQQVTLRCSPKSGHDTVSWYQQALGQGPQFIFQYYEEEERQRGNFPDRFSGHQFPNYSSELNVNALLLGDSALYLCASSLTDTQYFGPGTRLTVL.

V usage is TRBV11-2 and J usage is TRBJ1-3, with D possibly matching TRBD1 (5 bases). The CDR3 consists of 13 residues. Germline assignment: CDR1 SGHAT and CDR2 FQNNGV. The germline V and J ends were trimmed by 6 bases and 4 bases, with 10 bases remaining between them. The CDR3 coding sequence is TGTGCCAGCAGACCTGACAGCGGAAACACCATATATTTT. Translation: CASRPDSGNTIYF. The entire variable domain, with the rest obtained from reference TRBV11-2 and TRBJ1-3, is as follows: EAGVAQSPRYKIIEKRQSVAFWCNPISGHATLYWYQQILGQGPKLLIQFQNNGVVDDSQLPKDRFSAERLKGVDSTLKIQPAKLEDSAVYLCASRPDSGNTIYFGEGSWLTVV.

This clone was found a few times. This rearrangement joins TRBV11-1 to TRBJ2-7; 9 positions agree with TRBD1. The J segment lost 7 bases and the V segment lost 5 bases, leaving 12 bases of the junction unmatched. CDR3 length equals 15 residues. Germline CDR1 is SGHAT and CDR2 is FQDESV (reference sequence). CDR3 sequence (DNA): TGTGCCAGCAGCCTCGACAGGGGGGAATCGCGGGAGCAGTACTTC. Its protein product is CASSLDRGESREQYF. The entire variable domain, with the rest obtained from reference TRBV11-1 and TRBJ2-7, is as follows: EAEVAQSPRYKITEKSQAVAFWCDPISGHATLYWYRQILGQGPELLVQFQDESVVDDSQLPKDRFSAERLKGVDSTLKIQPAELGDSAMYLCASSLDRGESREQYFGPGTRLTVT.

CDR3 DNA sequence: TGCGCCAGCAGCCAAGAGCTAGCACTAGCGGGGGGGCGGGTGGAGACCCAGTACTTC. This encodes CASSQELALAGGRVETQYF. This chain joins TRBV4-3 and TRBJ2-5, with TRBD2 identical over 13 bases. The junction had 12 bases not matched to a gene; V was cut back by 0 bases and J by 5 bases. The CDR3 runs 19 residues. The germline gives CDR1 LGHNA, CDR2 YSLEER.

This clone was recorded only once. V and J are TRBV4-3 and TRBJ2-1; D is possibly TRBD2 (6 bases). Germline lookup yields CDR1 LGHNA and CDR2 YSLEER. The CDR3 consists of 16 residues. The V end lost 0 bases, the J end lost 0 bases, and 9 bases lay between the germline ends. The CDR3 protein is CASSQDAGSSYNEQFF. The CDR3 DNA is TGCGCCAGCAGCCAAGATGCGGGGAGCTCCTACAATGAGCAGTTCTTC.

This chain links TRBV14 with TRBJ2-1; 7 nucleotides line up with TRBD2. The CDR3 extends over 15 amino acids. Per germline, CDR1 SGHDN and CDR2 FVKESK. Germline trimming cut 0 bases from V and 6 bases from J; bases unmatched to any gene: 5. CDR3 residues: CASSQDWGGSNEQFF. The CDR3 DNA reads TGTGCCAGCAGCCAAGATTGGGGGGGAAGCAATGAGCAGTTCTTC.

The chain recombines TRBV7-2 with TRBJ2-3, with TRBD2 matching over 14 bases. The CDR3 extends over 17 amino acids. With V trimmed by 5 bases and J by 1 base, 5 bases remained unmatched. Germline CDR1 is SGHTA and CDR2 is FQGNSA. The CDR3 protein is CASSHPGLAGGTDTQYF. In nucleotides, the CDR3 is TGTGCCAGCAGCCATCCGGGACTAGCGGGAGGCACAGATACGCAGTATTTT.

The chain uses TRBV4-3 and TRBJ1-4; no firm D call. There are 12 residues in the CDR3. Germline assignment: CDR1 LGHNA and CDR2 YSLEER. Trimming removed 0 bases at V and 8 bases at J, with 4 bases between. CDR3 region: CASSQDREKLFF. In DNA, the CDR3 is TGCGCCAGCAGCCAAGATCGGGAAAAACTGTTTTTT.

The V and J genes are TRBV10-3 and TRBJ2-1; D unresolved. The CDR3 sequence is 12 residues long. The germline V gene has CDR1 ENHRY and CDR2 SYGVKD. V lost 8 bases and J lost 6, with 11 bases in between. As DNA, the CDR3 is TGTGCCATCGCCCTAGTTGGCAATGAGCAGTTCTTC. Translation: CAIALVGNEQFF.

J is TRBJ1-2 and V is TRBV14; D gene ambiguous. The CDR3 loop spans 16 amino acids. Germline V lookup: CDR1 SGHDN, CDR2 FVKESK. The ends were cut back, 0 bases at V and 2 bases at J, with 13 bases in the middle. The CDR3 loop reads CASSQDTAVLNYGYTF. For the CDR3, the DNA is TGTGCCAGCAGCCAAGATACAGCGGTTTTAAACTATGGCTACACCTTC.

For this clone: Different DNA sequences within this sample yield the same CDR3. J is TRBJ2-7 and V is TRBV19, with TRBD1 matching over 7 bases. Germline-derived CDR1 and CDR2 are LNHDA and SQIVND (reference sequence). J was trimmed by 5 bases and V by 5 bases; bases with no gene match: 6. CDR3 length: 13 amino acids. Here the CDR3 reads CASSHRGLDEQYF. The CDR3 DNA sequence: TGTGCCAGTAGTCACAGGGGTTTGGACGAGCAGTACTTC.

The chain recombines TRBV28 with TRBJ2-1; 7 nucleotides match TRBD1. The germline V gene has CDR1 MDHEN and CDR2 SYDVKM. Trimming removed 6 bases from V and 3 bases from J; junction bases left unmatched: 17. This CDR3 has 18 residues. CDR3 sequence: CASSLATSWGQNYNEQFF. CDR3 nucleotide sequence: TGTGCCAGCAGCCTGGCCACCAGTTGGGGACAGAACTACAATGAGCAGTTCTTC.

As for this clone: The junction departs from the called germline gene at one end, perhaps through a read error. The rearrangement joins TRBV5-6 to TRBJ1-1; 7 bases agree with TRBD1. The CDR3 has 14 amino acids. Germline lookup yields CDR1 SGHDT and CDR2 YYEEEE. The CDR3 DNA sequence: TGTGCCAGCAGCTTGGGGACAGGAGGAACCAAAGCTTACTTT. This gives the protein CASSLGTGGTKAYF.

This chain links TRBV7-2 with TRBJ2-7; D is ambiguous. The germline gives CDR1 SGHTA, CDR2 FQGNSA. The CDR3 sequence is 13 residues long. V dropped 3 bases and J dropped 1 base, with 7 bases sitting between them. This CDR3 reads CASSFEPSYEQYF. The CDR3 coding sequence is TGTGCCAGCAGCTTTGAGCCTTCCTACGAGCAGTACTTC.

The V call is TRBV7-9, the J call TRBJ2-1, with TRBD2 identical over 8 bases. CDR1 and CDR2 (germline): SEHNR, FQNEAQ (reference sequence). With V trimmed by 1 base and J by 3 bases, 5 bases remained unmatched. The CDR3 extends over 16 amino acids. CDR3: CASSLGAGDLYNEQFF. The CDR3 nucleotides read TGTGCCAGCAGCTTAGGAGCGGGAGACCTCTACAATGAGCAGTTCTTC.

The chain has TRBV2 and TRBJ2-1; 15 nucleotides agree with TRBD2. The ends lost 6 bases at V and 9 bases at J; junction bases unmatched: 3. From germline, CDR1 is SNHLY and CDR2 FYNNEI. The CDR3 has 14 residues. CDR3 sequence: CASRGTSGRPEQFF. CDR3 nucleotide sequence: TGTGCCAGCAGGGGGACTAGCGGGAGGCCTGAGCAGTTCTTC.

As DNA, the CDR3 is TGTGCCAGCAGCTCACGGGACTCTACGCAGTATTTT. Its protein product is CASSSRDSTQYF. The chain recombines TRBV11-3 with TRBJ2-3; tentative D call: TRBD2 (6 bases). Germline CDR1 reads SGHNT; CDR2 reads YENEEA. This CDR3 spans 12 amino acids. Trimming left V 4 bases short and J 8 bases short, with 10 bases between.

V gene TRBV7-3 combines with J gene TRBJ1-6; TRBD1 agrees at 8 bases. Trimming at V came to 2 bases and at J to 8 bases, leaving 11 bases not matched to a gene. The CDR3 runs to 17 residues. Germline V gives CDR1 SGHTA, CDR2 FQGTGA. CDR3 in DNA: TGTGCCAGCAGCTTAGACCGACATGGGACAGGAGATTCACCCCTCCACTTT. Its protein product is CASSLDRHGTGDSPLHF.